Below are 25 T cell receptor beta chains sequenced from a single sample in a study of T-cell reconstitution after alpha-beta-depleted transplantation in children. Unique molecular identifiers featured in how the TCRbeta library was prepared. Each CDR3 protein gets one entry after TCRdb re-called the PCR reads with MiXCR. Here the sample spans about 540,000 distinct CDR3 sequences, about a sixth being singletons. The sequencing used PBMCs from the stem cell graft donor, collected from the stem cell graft. Receptors were obtained from a human donor who donated a stem cell graft to a child with acute lymphoblastic leukemia.

This clonotype turned up a few times. V gene TRBV6-5 combines with J gene TRBJ2-1, with D maybe TRBD1 (6 bases). This CDR3 is 15 amino acids long. Germline V gives CDR1 MNHEY, CDR2 SVGAGI. Trimming stripped 0 bases from V and 5 bases from J, with 11 bases between. Here the CDR3 reads CASSYSGRGNNEQFF. The CDR3 coding sequence is TGTGCCAGCAGTTACTCCGGCAGGGGAAACAATGAGCAGTTCTTC.

This clonotype came up a few times. The V and J genes are TRBV6-6 and TRBJ2-5; no firm D call. The CDR3 contains 12 residues. CDR1 is MNHNY and CDR2 is SVGAGI in the germline V gene (reference sequence). Between the trimmed V and J ends, which lost 5 bases and 2 bases, there was a span of 6 bases. For the CDR3, the DNA is TGTGCCAGCAGTACAGATCAAGAGACCCAGTACTTC. Its protein is CASSTDQETQYF.

V and J are TRBV6-1 and TRBJ1-3; TRBD1 aligns across 8 bases. The germline CDR1 and CDR2 sequences are MNHNS and SASEGT. After removal of 0 bases from V and 4 bases from J, the junction contained 8 bases not matched to a gene. The CDR3 loop spans 17 amino acids. The CDR3 nucleotides are TGTGCCAGCAGTGAAGCGACGTCGACAGGGGCAGGAAACACCATATATTTT. Protein: CASSEATSTGAGNTIYF.

This clonotype has just a few counts. The chain joins TRBV12-3 or TRBV12-4 to TRBJ2-6; D possibly matches TRBD1 or TRBD2 (6 bases each). The CDR3 totals 17 residues. Trimming pared 1 base from V and 0 bases from J, leaving 10 bases between. CDR3 sequence (DNA): TGTGCCAGCAGTTTAGTAGGGGGGCTCTCTGGGGCCAACGTCCTGACTTTC. It yields the protein CASSLVGGLSGANVLTF.

This clonotype was recorded a few times. The gene calls are TRBV7-2 and TRBJ2-2; 7 bases line up with TRBD1. This CDR3 spans 17 amino acids. Germline trimming cut 5 bases from V and 1 base from J; bases unmatched to any gene: 10. Germline V lookup: CDR1 SGHTA, CDR2 FQGNSA. DNA for the CDR3: TGTGCCAGCAGCGAAAGGGGGCGCCGGGGGAACACCGGGGAGCTGTTTTTT. Translating it yields CASSERGRRGNTGELFF.

The V and J genes are TRBV12-3 or TRBV12-4 and TRBJ2-1; 7 bases fit TRBD1. The CDR3 loop spans 14 amino acids. Unmatched junction bases numbered 4, after V lost 1 base and J lost 7 bases. The CDR3 DNA follows: TGTGCCAGCAGTTTAGGGACAGGCTCGAATGAGCAGTTCTTC. It codes for CASSLGTGSNEQFF.

This chain joins TRBV7-7 and TRBJ2-3, with 13 bases that match TRBD2. Trimming at V came to 6 bases and at J to 1 base, leaving 7 bases not matched to a gene. The CDR3 is 17 amino acids. Germline V gives CDR1 SSHAT, CDR2 FNYEAQ (reference sequence). Here the CDR3 DNA reads TGTGCCAGCAGTCCTGCTGGACTAGCGGGAGGCACAGATACGCAGTATTTT. Protein sequence: CASSPAGLAGGTDTQYF.

The chain joins TRBV14 to TRBJ1-2, with TRBD1 matching 10 bases. This CDR3 comprises 18 residues. The junction had 17 bases not matched to a gene; V was cut back by 2 bases and J by 8 bases. From germline, CDR1 is SGHDN and CDR2 FVKESK. The CDR3: CASSQPGQGIRGGRGYTF. CDR3 DNA sequence: TGTGCCAGCAGCCAACCGGGACAGGGGATTCGCGGGGGGCGAGGCTACACCTTC.

This clonotype was seen many times. This chain connects TRBV7-8 to TRBJ1-5; unclear D gene. V was clipped by 5 bases and J by 1 base, with 12 bases between them. The CDR3 length is 15 residues. Germline loops: CDR1 SGHVS, CDR2 FQNEAQ. CDR3 DNA: TGTGCCAGCAGCCGGACCGGGCAGAGCAATCAGCCCCAGCATTTT. This gives the protein CASSRTGQSNQPQHF.

V is TRBV10-3 and J is TRBJ2-7; D is unresolved. Trimming took off 4 bases at V and 0 bases at J, with 13 bases between the two ends. CDR1 is ENHRY, CDR2 SYGVKD, per germline. The CDR3 extends over 15 amino acids. The CDR3 DNA follows: TGTGCCATCAGTGGGCTCGTTTGGTACTCCTACGAGCAGTACTTC. Amino acids: CAISGLVWYSYEQYF.

The rearrangement links TRBV7-9 to TRBJ2-2; 12 bases are a match to TRBD2. CDR3 length equals 16 residues. The V and J ends lost 5 bases and 7 bases, in that order; junction bases with no gene match: 8. Germline CDR1 is SEHNR and CDR2 is FQNEAQ (reference sequence). The CDR3 here is CASSRGLAGLIGELFF. The CDR3 nucleotides are TGTGCCAGCAGCAGAGGACTAGCGGGATTGATCGGGGAGCTGTTTTTT.

This clonotype came up a few times. V gene TRBV5-1 combines with J gene TRBJ2-7; D possibly corresponds to TRBD2 (6 bases). This CDR3 spans 15 amino acids. The V gene's germline CDR1 is SGHRS and CDR2 YFSETQ. V lost 1 base to trimming and J lost 7 bases, with 18 bases between them. The CDR3 DNA follows: TGCGCCAGCAGCTTGTTGGGGGGTGAGGGTGAAGAGCAGTACTTC. Translated: CASSLLGGEGEEQYF.

This clonotype was counted between two and nine times. The chain uses TRBV6-5 and TRBJ2-7; 7 bases map to TRBD2. The V gene end was trimmed by 2 bases and the J gene end by 4 bases; junction bases not matched to a gene: 8. CDR1 and CDR2 from the germline V gene are MNHEY and SVGAGI. The CDR3 loop spans 15 amino acids. In DNA form, the CDR3 reads TGTGCCAGCAGTTACGGCGTGGGAGGGATATACGAGCAGTACTTC. It yields the protein CASSYGVGGIYEQYF.

This clonotype was seen a few times. The CDR3: CGPTSSGNTIYF. The CDR3 DNA sequence: TGTGGCCCCACCAGCTCTGGAAACACCATATATTTT. The chain couples TRBV12-3 or TRBV12-4 to TRBJ1-3, with D uncertain. The CDR3 runs to 12 residues.

V gene TRBV7-9 combines with J gene TRBJ2-6, with 8 positions matching TRBD1. The length of the CDR3 is 13 residues. Germline loops: CDR1 SEHNR, CDR2 FQNEAQ (reference sequence). V lost 9 bases to trimming and J lost 2 bases; unmatched junction nucleotides: 0. In nucleotides, the CDR3 is TGTGCCAGACAGGGGGCTGGGGCCAACGTCCTGACTTTC. It is translated as CARQGAGANVLTF.

This clonotype was counted a few times. The V gene is TRBV20-1, the J gene TRBJ2-7; maybe TRBD2 (6 bases). The CDR3 totals 13 residues. Germline V gene sequence: CDR1 DFQATT, CDR2 SNEGSKA (reference sequence). The V and J ends lost 3 bases and 3 bases respectively, with 12 bases between them. The CDR3 DNA sequence: TGCAGTGCTAGTCGCGGGAACAACTACGAGCAGTACTTC. It translates to CSASRGNNYEQYF.

The chain uses TRBV6-5 and TRBJ1-1; 7 bases fit TRBD1. This CDR3 contains 14 residues. Germline V lookup: CDR1 MNHEY, CDR2 SVGAGI. J gave up 6 bases and V 4 bases, and 8 bases lay outside the gene matches. The CDR3 nucleotides are TGTGCCAGCAGTTCCAACAGGGGATGGGCTGAAGCTTTCTTT. It specifies CASSSNRGWAEAFF.

This chain connects TRBV5-1 to TRBJ2-1; D gene ambiguous. Germline V CDR1 and CDR2: SGHRS, YFSETQ. V gave up 0 bases and J gave up 1 base, with 8 bases separating them. The CDR3 covers 15 residues. CDR3 amino acids: CASSLDWGSYNEQFF. CDR3 in DNA: TGCGCCAGCAGCTTGGACTGGGGTTCCTACAATGAGCAGTTCTTC.

CDR3 bases: TGTGCCAGCAGCCCTATGCCGGGACAGGGTTATTACGAGCAGTACTTC. It codes for CASSPMPGQGYYEQYF. The V call is TRBV5-6, the J call TRBJ2-7, with 9 bases aligning to TRBD1. The CDR3 contains 16 residues. The V segment lost 4 bases and the J segment 4 bases; nucleotides outside the gene matches: 12. CDR1 and CDR2 (germline): SGHDT, YYEEEE.

Points on this clonotype: The germline gene is not matched at one end of the junction; a read error may be the cause. The rearrangement joins TRBV19 to TRBJ2-2; possibly TRBD1 for D (6 bases). The CDR3 is 13 amino acids. The germline V gene encodes CDR1 LNHDA and CDR2 SQIVND (reference sequence). In DNA form, the CDR3 reads TGTGCCAGTAGCTCAGTGGGGGCCGGGGACCTGTTTTTT. Translation gives CASSSVGAGDLFF.

This clonotype was counted only a few times. The V call is TRBV6-5, the J call TRBJ2-5, with D uncertain. This CDR3 has 15 amino acids. Germline V lookup: CDR1 MNHEY, CDR2 SVGAGI. The V gene lost 2 bases and the J gene lost 3 bases, with 13 bases spanning the gap. Here the CDR3 DNA reads TGTGCCAGCAGTTACCCTAACCCGATCGAAGAGACCCAGTACTTC. Its translation: CASSYPNPIEETQYF.

The chain has TRBV4-1 and TRBJ1-6, with D possibly being TRBD1 (5 bases). From germline, CDR1 is MGHRA and CDR2 YSYEKL. V was shortened by 0 bases and J by 2 bases, with 11 bases between the two germline ends. This CDR3 region has 17 residues. The CDR3 loop reads CASSQEVPGTYNSPLHF. CDR3 DNA sequence: TGCGCCAGCAGCCAAGAAGTTCCAGGGACCTATAATTCACCCCTCCACTTT.

This clonotype was recorded a few times. CDR3 DNA: TGTGCCAGCAGCTTATCGGGAATATTACTAGCGGGAGTCTCCTACGAGCAGTACTTC. Residues: CASSLSGILLAGVSYEQYF. The V call is TRBV7-6, the J call TRBJ2-7; 11 positions match TRBD2. The CDR3 is made up of 19 amino acids. Germline CDR1 SGHVS, CDR2 FNYEAQ. Trimming at V came to 2 bases and at J to 0 bases, leaving 12 bases not matched to a gene.

This clonotype was seen a handful of times. The chain uses TRBV5-6 and TRBJ2-4; possibly TRBD2 for D (6 bases). CDR3 length equals 14 residues. Per germline, CDR1 SGHDT and CDR2 YYEEEE. Trimming cost V 0 bases and J 8 bases, with 12 bases left between them. CDR3 amino acids: CASSLDGSWDIQYF. CDR3 nucleotides: TGTGCCAGCAGCTTGGACGGGAGTTGGGACATTCAGTACTTC. Full variable domain (remainder filled in from reference TRBV5-6 and TRBJ2-4): DAGVTQSPTHLIKTRGQQVTLRCSPKSGHDTVSWYQQALGQGPQFIFQYYEEEERQRGNFPDRFSGHQFPNYSSELNVNALLLGDSALYLCASSLDGSWDIQYFGAGTRLSVL.

The sample holds a few counts of this clonotype. The chain joins TRBV30 to TRBJ2-1; tentative D call: TRBD2 (6 bases). The length of the CDR3 is 12 residues. The V and J ends lost 2 bases and 8 bases respectively, with 10 bases between them. The germline V gene encodes CDR1 GTSNPN and CDR2 SVGIG (reference sequence). CDR3 in DNA: TGTGCCTGGAGTTGGGGGGACGATGAGCAGTTCTTC. Its translation is CAWSWGDDEQFF.